The 9 T cell receptor beta chains given below trace back to one sample, sequenced in a study of T cells after yellow fever vaccination. MiXCR, run by TCRdb on the 5' RACE reads, gives a single entry per CDR3 protein. The top ten clones hold less than 20% of a sample with around 500,000 distinct CDR3 sequences, around a fifth of them seen once. The sequencing here drew on PBMCs, taken roughly 20 days after the first yellow fever vaccination. The receptor set was obtained from a man aged 18 to 30 who received the YFV17D yellow fever vaccine.

This clonotype was counted many times. The chain employs TRBV4-2 and TRBJ1-2, with D possibly being TRBD1 (5 bases). V lost 0 bases to trimming and J lost 2 bases, with 13 bases between them. CDR3 length equals 16 residues. Germline V gene sequence: CDR1 LGHNA, CDR2 YNFKEQ. The CDR3 is CASSQEVQGPNYGYTF. The CDR3 DNA follows: TGTGCCAGCAGCCAAGAGGTTCAGGGCCCGAACTATGGCTACACCTTC.

V usage is TRBV29-1 and J usage is TRBJ1-4; no definite D call. Germline loops: CDR1 SQVTM, CDR2 ANQGSEA. The CDR3 totals 12 residues. CDR3 amino acids: CTISTAGEKLFF. CDR3 DNA sequence: TGCACCATTAGCACAGCGGGGGAAAAACTGTTTTTT.

This clonotype has only a few counts. This chain joins TRBV7-8 and TRBJ2-1, with no clear D. The V end lost 5 bases, the J end lost 5 bases, and 10 bases lay between the germline ends. This CDR3 has 13 amino acids. Germline-derived CDR1 and CDR2 are SGHVS and FQNEAQ. CDR3 loop: CASSAWINNEQFF. The CDR3 DNA reads as TGTGCCAGCAGCGCCTGGATCAACAATGAGCAGTTCTTC.

The chain carries TRBV21-1 and TRBJ2-5. TRBV21-1 is a pseudogene segment. The CDR3 loop spans 13 amino acids. The CDR3 DNA follows: TGTGCCAGCAGCAAAAAAGAGGCTGAAACCCAGTACTTC. Protein: CASSKKEAETQYF.

This clonotype was seen a few times. This chain connects TRBV7-6 to TRBJ1-6; D is perhaps TRBD1 (6 bases). V lost 5 bases to trimming and J lost 6 bases, with 11 bases between them. The CDR3 extends over 14 amino acids. Germline V gives CDR1 SGHVS, CDR2 FNYEAQ. CDR3: CASSAGQLNSPLHF. CDR3 bases: TGTGCCAGCAGCGCTGGACAGCTTAATTCACCCCTCCACTTT. The full variable domain, rest sourced from reference TRBV7-6 and TRBJ1-6, is GAGVSQSPRYKVTKRGQDVALRCDPISGHVSLYWYRQALGQGPEFLTYFNYEAQQDKSGLPNDRFSAERPEGSISTLTIQRTEQRDSAMYRCASSAGQLNSPLHFGNGTRLTVT.

V is TRBV4-3 and J is TRBJ1-2; TRBD1 is a possible D gene (5 bases). The germline V gene encodes CDR1 LGHNA and CDR2 YSLEER. Trimming left V 1 base short and J 3 bases short, with 12 bases between. CDR3 length: 15 amino acids. The CDR3 reads CASSQGRGWDYGYTF. The CDR3 DNA is TGCGCCAGCAGCCAAGGTAGGGGCTGGGACTATGGCTACACCTTC.

This chain connects TRBV20-1 to TRBJ2-1; 10 bases fit TRBD2. This CDR3 has 14 residues. Germline V gene data show CDR1 as DFQATT and CDR2 as SNEGSKA (reference sequence). After removal of 5 bases from V and 8 bases from J, the junction contained 9 bases not matched to a gene. The CDR3 DNA reads as TGCAGTGCTTCGATTAGCGGGGGGCCCCATGAGCAGTTCTTC. Amino acids: CSASISGGPHEQFF.

This clonotype came up a few times. The CDR3 DNA reads TGTGCCAGCAGCTTCTCCCTTATAGCTGGGCAGTTCTTC. It translates to CASSFSLIAGQFF. The chain is built from TRBV7-9 and TRBJ2-1; D remains ambiguous. V lost 3 bases and J 12 bases, leaving 15 bases between the germline ends. Germline V gene data show CDR1 as SEHNR and CDR2 as FQNEAQ (reference sequence). This CDR3 has 13 residues. The whole variable domain, filled in from reference TRBV7-9 and TRBJ2-1, reads DTGVSQNPRHKITKRGQNVTFRCDPISEHNRLYWYRQTLGQGPEFLTYFQNEAQLEKSRLLSDRFSAERPKGSFSTLEIQRTEQGDSAMYLCASSFSLIAGQFFGPGTRLTVL.

The V call is TRBV4-3, the J call TRBJ2-3; the D is unclear. The CDR3 spans 16 residues. Germline V gene data show CDR1 as LGHNA and CDR2 as YSLEER. The V end lost 0 bases, the J end lost 0 bases, and 10 bases lay between the germline ends. The CDR3 loop reads CASSQELGRSTDTQYF. CDR3 in DNA: TGCGCCAGCAGCCAAGAATTGGGCCGTAGCACAGATACGCAGTATTTT.